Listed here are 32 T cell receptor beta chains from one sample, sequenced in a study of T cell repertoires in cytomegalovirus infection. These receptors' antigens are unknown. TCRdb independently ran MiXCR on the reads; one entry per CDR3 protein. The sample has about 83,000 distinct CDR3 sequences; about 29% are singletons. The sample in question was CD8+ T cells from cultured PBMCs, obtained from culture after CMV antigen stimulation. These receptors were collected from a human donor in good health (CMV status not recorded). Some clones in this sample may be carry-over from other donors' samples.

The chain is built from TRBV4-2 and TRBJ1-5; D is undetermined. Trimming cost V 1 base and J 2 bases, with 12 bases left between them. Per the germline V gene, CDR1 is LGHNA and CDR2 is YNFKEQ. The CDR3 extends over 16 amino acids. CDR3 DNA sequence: TGTGCCAGCAGCCAAGGGCCTTTGGGCGGCAATCAGCCCCAGCATTTT. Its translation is CASSQGPLGGNQPQHF.

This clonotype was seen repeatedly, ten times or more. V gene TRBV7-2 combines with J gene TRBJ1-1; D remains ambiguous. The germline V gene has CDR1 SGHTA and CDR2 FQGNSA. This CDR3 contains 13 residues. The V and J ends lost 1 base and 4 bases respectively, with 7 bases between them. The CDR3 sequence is CASSLGQSTEAFF. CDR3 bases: TGTGCCAGCAGCTTAGGGCAGAGCACTGAAGCTTTCTTT.

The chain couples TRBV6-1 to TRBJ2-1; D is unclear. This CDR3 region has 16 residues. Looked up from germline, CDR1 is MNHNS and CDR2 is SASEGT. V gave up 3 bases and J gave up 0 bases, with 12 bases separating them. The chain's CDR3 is CASSELGLSSYNEQFF. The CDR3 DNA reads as TGTGCCAGCAGTGAGTTAGGGTTAAGCTCCTACAATGAGCAGTTCTTC.

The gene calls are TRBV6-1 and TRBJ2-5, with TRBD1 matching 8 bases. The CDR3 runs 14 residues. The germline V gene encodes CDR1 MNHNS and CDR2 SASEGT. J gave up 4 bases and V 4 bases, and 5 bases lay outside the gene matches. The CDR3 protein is CASSGRTGRETQYF. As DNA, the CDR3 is TGTGCCAGCAGTGGGAGGACAGGGAGAGAGACCCAGTACTTC.

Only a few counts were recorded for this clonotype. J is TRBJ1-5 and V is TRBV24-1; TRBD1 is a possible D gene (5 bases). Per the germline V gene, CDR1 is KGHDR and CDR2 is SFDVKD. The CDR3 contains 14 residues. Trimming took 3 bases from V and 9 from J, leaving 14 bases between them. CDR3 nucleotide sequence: TGTGCCACCAGTGATCCTCTTGGGGGAGCGCCCCAGCATTTT. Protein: CATSDPLGGAPQHF.

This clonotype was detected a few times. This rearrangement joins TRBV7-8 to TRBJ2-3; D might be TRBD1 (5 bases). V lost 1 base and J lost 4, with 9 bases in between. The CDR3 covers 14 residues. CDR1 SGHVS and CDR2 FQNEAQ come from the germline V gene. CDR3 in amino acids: CASSLEGRADTQYF. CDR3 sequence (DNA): TGTGCCAGCAGCTTAGAGGGCAGGGCAGATACGCAGTATTTT.

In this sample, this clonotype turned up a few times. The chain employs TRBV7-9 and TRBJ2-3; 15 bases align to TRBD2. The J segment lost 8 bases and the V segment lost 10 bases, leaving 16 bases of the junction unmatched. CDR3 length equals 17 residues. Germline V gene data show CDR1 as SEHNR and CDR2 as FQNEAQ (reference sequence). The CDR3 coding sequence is TGTGCCATCACGAAGCCCGGGACTAGCGGGGGGTCGATTACGCAGTATTTT. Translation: CAITKPGTSGGSITQYF.

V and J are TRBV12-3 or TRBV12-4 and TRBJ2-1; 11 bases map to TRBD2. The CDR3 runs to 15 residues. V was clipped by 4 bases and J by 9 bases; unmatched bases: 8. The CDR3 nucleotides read TGTGCCAGCAGTTATCTAGCGGGGGGCCCAGGTGAGCAGTTCTTC. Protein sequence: CASSYLAGGPGEQFF.

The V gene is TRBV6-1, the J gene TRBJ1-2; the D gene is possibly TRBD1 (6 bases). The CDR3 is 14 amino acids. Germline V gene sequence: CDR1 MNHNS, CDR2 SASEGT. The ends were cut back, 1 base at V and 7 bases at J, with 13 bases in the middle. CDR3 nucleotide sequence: TGTGCCAGCAGTGAAGGGATATTACAGGGTGGCTACACCTTC. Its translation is CASSEGILQGGYTF.

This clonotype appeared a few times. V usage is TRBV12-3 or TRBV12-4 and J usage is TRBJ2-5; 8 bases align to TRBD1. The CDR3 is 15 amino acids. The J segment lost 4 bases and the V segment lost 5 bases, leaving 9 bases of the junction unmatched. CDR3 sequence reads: CASSPGQGHPETQYF. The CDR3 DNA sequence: TGTGCCAGCAGTCCAGGACAGGGCCATCCAGAGACCCAGTACTTC.

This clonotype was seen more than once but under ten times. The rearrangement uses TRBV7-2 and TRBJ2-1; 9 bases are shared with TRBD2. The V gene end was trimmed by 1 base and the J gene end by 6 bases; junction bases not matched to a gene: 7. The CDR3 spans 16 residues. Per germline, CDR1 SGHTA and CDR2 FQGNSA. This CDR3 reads CASSLGLAVSVNEQFF. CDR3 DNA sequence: TGTGCCAGCAGCTTAGGACTAGCGGTGAGCGTCAATGAGCAGTTCTTC.

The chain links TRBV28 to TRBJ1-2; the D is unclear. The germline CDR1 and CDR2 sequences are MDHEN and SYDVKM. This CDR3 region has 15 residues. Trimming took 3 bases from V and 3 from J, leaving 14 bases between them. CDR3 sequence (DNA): TGTGCCAGCAGTTTCCGGCCGGACCTTTACTATGGCTACACCTTC. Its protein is CASSFRPDLYYGYTF.

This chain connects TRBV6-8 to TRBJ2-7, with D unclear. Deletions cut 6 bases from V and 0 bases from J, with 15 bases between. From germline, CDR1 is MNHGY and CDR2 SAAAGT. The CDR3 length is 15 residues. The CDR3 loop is CASRAAERSSYEQYF. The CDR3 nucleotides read TGTGCCAGCAGGGCCGCAGAGAGGAGCTCCTACGAGCAGTACTTC.

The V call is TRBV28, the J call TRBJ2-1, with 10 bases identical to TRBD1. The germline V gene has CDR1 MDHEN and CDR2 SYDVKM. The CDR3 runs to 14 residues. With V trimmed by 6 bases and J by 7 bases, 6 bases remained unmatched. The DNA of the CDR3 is TGTGCCAGCAGGCCGGGACAGGGGACAAATGAGCAGTTCTTC. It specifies CASRPGQGTNEQFF.

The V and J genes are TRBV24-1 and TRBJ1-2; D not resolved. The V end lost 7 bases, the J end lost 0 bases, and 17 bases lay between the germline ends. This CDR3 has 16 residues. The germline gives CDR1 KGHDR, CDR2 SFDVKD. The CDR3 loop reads CATSGFSDGPNYGYTF. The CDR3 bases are TGTGCCACCAGCGGATTCTCAGACGGCCCTAACTATGGCTACACCTTC.

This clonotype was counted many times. This chain's CDR3 is CASSQASGGTSYEQYF. CDR3 bases: TGTGCCAGCAGCCAGGCTAGCGGGGGGACCTCCTACGAGCAGTACTTC. J is TRBJ2-7 and V is TRBV4-2; 11 bases line up with TRBD2. The CDR3 is made up of 16 amino acids. V shed 3 bases, J shed 0 bases, and the junction held 4 bases outside the gene matches. The germline gives CDR1 LGHNA, CDR2 YNFKEQ.

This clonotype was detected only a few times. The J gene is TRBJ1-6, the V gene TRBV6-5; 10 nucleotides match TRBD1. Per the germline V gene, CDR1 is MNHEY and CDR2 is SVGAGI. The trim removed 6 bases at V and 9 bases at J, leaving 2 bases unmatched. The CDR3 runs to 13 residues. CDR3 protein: CASRGTGVSPLHF. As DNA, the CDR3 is TGTGCCAGCAGGGGGACAGGGGTTTCACCCCTCCACTTT.

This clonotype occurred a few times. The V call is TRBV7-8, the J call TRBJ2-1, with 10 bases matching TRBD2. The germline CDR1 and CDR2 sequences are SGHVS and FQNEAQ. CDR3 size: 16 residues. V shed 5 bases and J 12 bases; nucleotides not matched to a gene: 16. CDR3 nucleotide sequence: TGTGCCAGCAGCCTCCTCCTAGCGGGGGTGCTCGGGGGGCAGTTCTTC. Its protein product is CASSLLLAGVLGGQFF.

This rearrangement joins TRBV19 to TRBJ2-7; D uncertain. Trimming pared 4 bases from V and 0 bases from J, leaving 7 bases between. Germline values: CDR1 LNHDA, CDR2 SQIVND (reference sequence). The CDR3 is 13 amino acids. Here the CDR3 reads CASSTPHSYEQYF. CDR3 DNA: TGTGCCAGTAGTACCCCCCACTCCTACGAGCAGTACTTC.

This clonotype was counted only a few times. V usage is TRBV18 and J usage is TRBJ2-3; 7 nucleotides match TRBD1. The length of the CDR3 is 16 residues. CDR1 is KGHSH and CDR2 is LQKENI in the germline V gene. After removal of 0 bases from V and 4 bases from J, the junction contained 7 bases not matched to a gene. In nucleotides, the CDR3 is TGTGCCAGCTCACCACCTTTGGCAGGGGGAGCAGATACGCAGTATTTT. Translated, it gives CASSPPLAGGADTQYF.

CDR3 protein: CASSPSASGGTWRSYEQYF. DNA of the CDR3: TGTGCCAGCAGTCCCTCTGCTAGCGGGGGGACTTGGCGCTCCTACGAGCAGTACTTC. This sequence joins TRBV28 and TRBJ2-7, with 11 bases fitting TRBD2. Looked up from germline, CDR1 is MDHEN and CDR2 is SYDVKM. The length of the CDR3 is 19 residues. V was pared by 5 bases and J by 0 bases, with 15 bases of the junction left unmatched.

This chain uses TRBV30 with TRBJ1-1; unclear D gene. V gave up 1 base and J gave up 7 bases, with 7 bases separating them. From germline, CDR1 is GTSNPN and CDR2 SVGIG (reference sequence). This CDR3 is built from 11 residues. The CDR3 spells CAWSGNNEAFF. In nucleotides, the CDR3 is TGTGCCTGGAGTGGGAATAATGAAGCTTTCTTT.

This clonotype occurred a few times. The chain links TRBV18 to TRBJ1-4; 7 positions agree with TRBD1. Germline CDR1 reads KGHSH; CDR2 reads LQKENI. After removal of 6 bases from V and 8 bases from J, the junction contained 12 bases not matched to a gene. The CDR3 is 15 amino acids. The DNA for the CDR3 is TGTGCCAGCTCGTTCGACAGGGTCGTTCCCGAAAAACTGTTTTTT. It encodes CASSFDRVVPEKLFF.

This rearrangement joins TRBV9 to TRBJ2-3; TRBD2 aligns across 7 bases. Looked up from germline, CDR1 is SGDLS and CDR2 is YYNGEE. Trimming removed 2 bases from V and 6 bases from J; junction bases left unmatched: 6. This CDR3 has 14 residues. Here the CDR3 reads CASSVSGARDTQYF. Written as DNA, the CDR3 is TGTGCCAGCAGCGTCAGCGGGGCACGGGATACGCAGTATTTT.

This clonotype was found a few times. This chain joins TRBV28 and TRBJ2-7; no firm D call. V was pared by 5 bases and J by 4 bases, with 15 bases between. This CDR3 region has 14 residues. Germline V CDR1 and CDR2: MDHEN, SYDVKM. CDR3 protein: CASSDRVRWYEQYF. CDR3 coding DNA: TGTGCCAGCAGTGACCGGGTCCGTTGGTACGAGCAGTACTTC.

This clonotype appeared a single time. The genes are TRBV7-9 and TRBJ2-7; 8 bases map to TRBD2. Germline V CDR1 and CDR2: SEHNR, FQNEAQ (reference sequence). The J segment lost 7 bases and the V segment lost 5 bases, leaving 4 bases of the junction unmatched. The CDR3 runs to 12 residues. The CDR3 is CASSGTSAEQYF. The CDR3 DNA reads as TGTGCCAGCAGCGGGACTAGTGCAGAGCAGTACTTC.

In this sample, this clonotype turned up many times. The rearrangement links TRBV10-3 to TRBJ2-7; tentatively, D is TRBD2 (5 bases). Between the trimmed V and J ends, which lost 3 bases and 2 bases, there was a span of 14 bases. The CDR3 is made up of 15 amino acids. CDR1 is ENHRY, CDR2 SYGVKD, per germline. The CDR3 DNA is TGTGCCATCAGTGAAGTTACCGGAGGCACCTACGAGCAGTACTTC. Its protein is CAISEVTGGTYEQYF.

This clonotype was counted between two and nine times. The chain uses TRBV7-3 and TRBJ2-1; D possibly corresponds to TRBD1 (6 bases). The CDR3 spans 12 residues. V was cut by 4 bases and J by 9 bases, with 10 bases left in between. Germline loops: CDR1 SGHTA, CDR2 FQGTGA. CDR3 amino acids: CASSYTGTEQFF. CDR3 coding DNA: TGTGCCAGCAGCTATACAGGGACTGAGCAGTTCTTC.

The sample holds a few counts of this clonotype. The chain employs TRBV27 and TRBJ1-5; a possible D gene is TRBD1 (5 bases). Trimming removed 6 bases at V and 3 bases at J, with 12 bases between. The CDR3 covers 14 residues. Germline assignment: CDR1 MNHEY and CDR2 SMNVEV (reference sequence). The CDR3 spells CASRIQGSNQPQHF. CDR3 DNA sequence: TGTGCCAGCAGGATTCAGGGTTCCAATCAGCCCCAGCATTTT.

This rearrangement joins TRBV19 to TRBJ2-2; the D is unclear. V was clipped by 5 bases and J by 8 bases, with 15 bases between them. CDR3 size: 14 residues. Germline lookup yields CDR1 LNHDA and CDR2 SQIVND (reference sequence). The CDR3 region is CASSRVGIAGELFF. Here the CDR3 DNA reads TGTGCCAGTAGTCGGGTAGGGATTGCTGGGGAGCTGTTTTTT. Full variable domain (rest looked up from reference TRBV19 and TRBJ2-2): DGGITQSPKYLFRKEGQNVTLSCEQNLNHDAMYWYRQDPGQGLRLIYYSQIVNDFQKGDIAEGYSVSREKKESFPLTVTSAQKNPTAFYLCASSRVGIAGELFFGEGSRLTVL.

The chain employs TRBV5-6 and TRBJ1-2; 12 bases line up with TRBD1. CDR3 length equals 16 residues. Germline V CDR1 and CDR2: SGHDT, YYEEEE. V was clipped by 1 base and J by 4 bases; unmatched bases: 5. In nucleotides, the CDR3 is TGTGCCAGCAGCTTGCCGGGACAGGGGGCGACCTATGGCTACACCTTC. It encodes CASSLPGQGATYGYTF.

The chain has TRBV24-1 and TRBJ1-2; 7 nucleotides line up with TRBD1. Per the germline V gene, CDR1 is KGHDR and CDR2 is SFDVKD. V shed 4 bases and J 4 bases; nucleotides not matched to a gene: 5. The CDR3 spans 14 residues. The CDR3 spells CATSEPGQSYGYTF. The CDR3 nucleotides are TGTGCCACCAGTGAGCCGGGACAGAGCTATGGCTACACCTTC.